The source of this T cell receptor (beta chain) is a study of T cell changes during pregnancy in multiple sclerosis. The table came from immunoSEQ multiplex PCR; TCRdb's copy has only in-frame clones and leaves some out. The sample contains about 100,000 clones, around 93% of which appear only once. The sequence was collected from a female donor with multiple sclerosis, enrolled in a pregnancy study. The material was peripheral blood, obtained after pregnancy.

Here the CDR3 DNA reads TGTGCCAGCAGCTTAGATAGGAGGACTAATGAAAAACTGTTTTTT. Residues: CASSLDRRTNEKLFF. This rearrangement joins TRBV7-2 to TRBJ1-4; D is ambiguous. The CDR3 has 15 residues. The germline CDR1 and CDR2 sequences are SGHTA and FQGNSA. Trimming left V 1 base short and J 2 bases short, with 8 bases between. The whole variable domain, remainder taken from reference TRBV7-2 and TRBJ1-4, is GAGVSQSPSNKVTEKGKDVELRCDPISGHTALYWYRQSLGQGLEFLIYFQGNSAPDKSGLPSDRFSAERTGGSVSTLTIQRTQQEDSAVYLCASSLDRRTNEKLFFGSGTQLSVL.